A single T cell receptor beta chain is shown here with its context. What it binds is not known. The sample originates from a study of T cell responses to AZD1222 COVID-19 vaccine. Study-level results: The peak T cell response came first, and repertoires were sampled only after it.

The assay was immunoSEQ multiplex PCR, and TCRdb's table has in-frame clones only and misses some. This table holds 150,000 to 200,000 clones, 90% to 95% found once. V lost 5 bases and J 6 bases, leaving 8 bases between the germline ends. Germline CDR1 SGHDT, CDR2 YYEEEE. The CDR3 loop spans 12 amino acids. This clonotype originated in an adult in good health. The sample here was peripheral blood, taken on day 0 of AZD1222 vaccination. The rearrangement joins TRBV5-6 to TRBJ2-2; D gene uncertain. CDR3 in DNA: TGTGCCAGCAGTCAGGCTGCCGGGGAGCTGTTTTTT. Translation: CASSQAAGELFF.